These T cell receptor beta chains were read from a single sample in a study of T cells in Graves' hyperthyroidism and ophthalmopathy. TCRdb analysed the multiplex PCR reads with MiXCR anew, one entry per CDR3 protein. The profile shows a few hundred thousand distinct CDR3 sequences, just under 15% of them singletons. Sequences were obtained from blood. The receptors were gathered from a woman in her twenties or thirties with Graves' hyperthyroidism. Each CDR3 is given with its conserved first and last residue. Fields, in order: CDR3 DNA, CDR3 protein, D gene, V gene, J gene, CDR3 length, clone size. A D gene is named only where the DNA matches it firmly. Expanded clones are given a class, and other clones once, few, many or no size at all.

TGTGCCAGCAGTCGCACTAGCGAAAGCACAGATACGCAGTATTTT	CASSRTSESTDTQYF	TRBD2	TRBV6-1	TRBJ2-3	15	many
TGCGCCAGCAGCTTAGCGGAGAGCACAGATACGCAGTATTTT	CASSLAESTDTQYF	-	TRBV5-1	TRBJ2-3	14	many
TGTGCCAGCAGTGTTAGAACAGGGGGCACGAACACTGAAGCTTCCTTT	CASSVRTGGTNTEASF	TRBD1	TRBV28	TRBJ1-1	16	-
TGCGCCAGCAGCCACGCAGACGAAGCTTTCTTT	CASSHADEAFF	-	TRBV4-1	TRBJ1-1	11	few
TGTGCCAGCAGAGAAATAGCGGGAGGCTACGGGTTTGGCAAAAACATTCAGTACTTC	CASREIAGGYGFGKNIQYF	TRBD2	TRBV6-1	TRBJ2-4	19	few
TGTGCCAGCAGTTTAGCAATGGGAATCTATGGCTACACCTTC	CASSLAMGIYGYTF	-	TRBV12-3/TRBV12-4	TRBJ1-2	14	many
TGTGCCACCAGTGATTCAGCGGGGGCGGCGTCAGAGACCCAGTACTTC	CATSDSAGAASETQYF	TRBD2	TRBV24-1	TRBJ2-5	16	many
TGTGCCAGCAGCCAACCAGGCGGTAGAGATACGCAGTATTTT	CASSQPGGRDTQYF	-	TRBV4-2	TRBJ2-3	14	-
TGTGCCAGTAGGAGGGAGGGGGGGCGAGTTGAGCAGTTCTTC	CASRREGGRVEQFF	-	TRBV19	TRBJ2-1	14	-
TGTGCCAGCACCCAAGAGGGCTATGGCTACACCTTC	CASTQEGYGYTF	-	TRBV6-1	TRBJ1-2	12	-
TGTGCCAGCAGCCCGTGGGAGGGGTCCTACAATGAGCAGTTCTTC	CASSPWEGSYNEQFF	TRBD2	TRBV9	TRBJ2-1	15	-
TGCAGACCGGCGGGAGATGAAGCTTTCTTT	CRPAGDEAFF	-	TRBV20-1	TRBJ1-1	10	many
TGCGCCAGCAGCTTGAGTTTGGGGGACACAGATACGCAGTATTTT	CASSLSLGDTDTQYF	-	TRBV5-1	TRBJ2-3	15	-
TGCGCCAGCAGTGTATATACAGATTCCTACGAGCAGTACTTC	CASSVYTDSYEQYF	-	TRBV10-2	TRBJ2-7	14	many
TGTGCCAGCTCACGCGCCGGGCAGGGCCCATCGGGGAAAAATAATTCACCCCTCCACTTT	CASSRAGQGPSGKNNSPLHF	-	TRBV18	TRBJ1-6	20	-
TGTGCCAGCAGCCAAGATGGGGGGCTAGCGGGACGCTCCTACGAGCAGTACTTC	CASSQDGGLAGRSYEQYF	TRBD2	TRBV4-2	TRBJ2-7	18	many
TGCGCCAGCAGCCCAAATAGCGGGAGGGCCATTGATACGCAGTATTTT	CASSPNSGRAIDTQYF	TRBD2	TRBV5-1	TRBJ2-3	16	-
TGCAGCGTTGGACAGGGGGTCAACGAGCAGTACTTC	CSVGQGVNEQYF	TRBD1	TRBV29-1	TRBJ2-7	12	few
TGTGCCAGCAGCCGACCAGTTCCCGCACGAAAAGAGACCCAGTACTTC	CASSRPVPARKETQYF	-	TRBV7-9	TRBJ2-5	16	-
TGCGCCAGCAGCTTTTGGTCTTCGATGAACACTGAAGCTTTCTTT	CASSFWSSMNTEAFF	-	TRBV5-1	TRBJ1-1	15	many
TGTGCCAGCAGTACCGGGACCCCAACCTTAGCCAAAAACATTCAGTACTTC	CASSTGTPTLAKNIQYF	-	TRBV28	TRBJ2-4	17	many
TGTGCCAGCAGACCACCGTTGGGTGGCTACACCTTC	CASRPPLGGYTF	-	TRBV28	TRBJ1-2	12	many